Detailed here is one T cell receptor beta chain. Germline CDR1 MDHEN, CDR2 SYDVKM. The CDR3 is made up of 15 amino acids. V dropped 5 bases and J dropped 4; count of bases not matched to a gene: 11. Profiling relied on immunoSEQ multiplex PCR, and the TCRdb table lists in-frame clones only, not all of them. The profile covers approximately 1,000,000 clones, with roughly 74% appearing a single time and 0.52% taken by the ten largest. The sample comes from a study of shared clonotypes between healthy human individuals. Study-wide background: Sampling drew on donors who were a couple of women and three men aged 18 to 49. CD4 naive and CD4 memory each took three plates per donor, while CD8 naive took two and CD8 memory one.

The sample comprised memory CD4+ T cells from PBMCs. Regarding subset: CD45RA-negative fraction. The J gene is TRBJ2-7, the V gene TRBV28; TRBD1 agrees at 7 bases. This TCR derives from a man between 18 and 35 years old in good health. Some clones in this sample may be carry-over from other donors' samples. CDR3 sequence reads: CASSLRGTAKYEQYF. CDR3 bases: TGTGCCAGCAGTCTTAGGGGGACAGCTAAATACGAGCAGTACTTC. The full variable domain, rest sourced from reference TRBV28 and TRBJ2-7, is DVKVTQSSRYLVKRTGEKVFLECVQDMDHENMFWYRQDPGLGLRLIYFSYDVKMKEKGDIPEGYSVSREKKERFSLILESASTNQTSMYLCASSLRGTAKYEQYFGPGTRLTVT.